The entry below describes one T cell receptor (gamma chain). The target antigen is unknown. The CDR3 contains 15 residues. With V trimmed by 0 bases and J by 3 bases, 8 bases remained unmatched. Germline CDR1 is EGSTGY and CDR2 is YDSYTSSV. This sample stems from a study of Vδ1+ human thymocytes. Thymocytes were sorted as CD3+ TCRVdelta1+ TCRVdelta2- after alphabeta T cell depletion. Sorted Vdelta1+ thymocytes were roughly 96% to 99.6% pure. Sequences come from RNA converted to cDNA by reverse transcription. The CDR3 regions were amplified by multiplex PCR from V-gene primers to a constant-region primer. TCRdb re-identified clones in the multiplex PCR reads via CATT. The repertoire holds about 36,000 gamma-chain clones, 20% seen once, with less than 2% in the top ten. Study outcomes and limitations: Despite high sort purity, roughly a fifth of thymic T cell receptor delta sequences were Vdelta2. Bulk data may be misread because of unexpected Vdelta2 sequences. Thymic TRG and TRD repertoires appeared highly polyclonal.

V is TRGV4 and J is TRGJ1 or TRGJ2. The specimen was Vdelta1+ gamma-delta thymocytes from the thymus. The sample's subset: FACS-sorted CD3+ TCRalphabeta- TCRVdelta1+ TCRVdelta2- thymocytes. This TCR was sampled from a girl less than two years old who had congenital heart surgery. The CDR3 DNA reads as TGTGCCACCTGGGATGGGCTCCAAACTTATTATAAGAAACTCTTT. Its translation is CATWDGLQTYYKKLF.